These T cell receptor beta chains were read from a single sample in a study of blood T cell repertoires in COVID-19. Assay: immunoSEQ multiplex PCR; the TCRdb copy retains only in-frame clones and omits some. This sample carries some 360,000 clones, about 90% of them seen once, and the ten largest clones take approximately 1%. The sequenced sample consisted of PBMCs or T cells enriched from blood (not recorded which). The receptor set was obtained from a woman in her twenties or thirties who had been exposed to COVID-19. CDR3s include the opening cysteine and the closing phenylalanine or tryptophan. Fields, in order: clone size, D gene, J gene, V gene, CDR3 protein, CDR3 DNA. D genes are given only for firm matches. Size is omitted from some rows. Given values are once, few, many or a class for expanded clones.

NA	TRBD2	TRBJ2-7	TRBV29-1	CSAGGTTQYF	TGCAGCGCTGGGGGGACTACGCAGTACTTC
NA	NA	TRBJ1-3	TRBV28	CASSSPSSGNTIYF	TGTGCCAGCAGTTCCCCCTCCTCTGGAAACACCATATATTTT
NA	NA	TRBJ1-1	TRBV29-1	CSVTRVSSTEAFF	TGCAGCGTTACCAGGGTGTCCAGCACTGAAGCTTTCTTT
once	NA	TRBJ1-5	TRBV28	CASSNRGGLGQPQHF	TGTGCCAGCAGTAACCGGGGGGGCTTAGGGCAGCCCCAGCATTTT
NA	TRBD1	TRBJ1-2	TRBV2	CASSTGDRVPLGGYTF	TGTGCCAGCAGTACGGGGGACAGGGTGCCCCTCGGGGGCTACACCTTC
NA	TRBD1	TRBJ1-2	TRBV3-1/TRBV3-2	CASSGPGQGNYYGYTF	TGTGCCAGCAGCGGTCCGGGACAGGGGAACTACTATGGCTACACCTTC
NA	NA	TRBJ2-5	TRBV7-2	CASSLVLQKETQYF	TGTGCCAGCAGCTTAGTGTTACAGAAAGAGACCCAGTACTTC
once	NA	TRBJ2-7	TRBV24-1	CATSDQTDEQYF	TGTGCCACCAGTGACCAGACAGATGAGCAGTACTTC
NA	TRBD1	TRBJ1-5	TRBV5-4	CASSLGGQSSNQPQHF	TGTGCCAGCAGCTTGGGGGGACAGTCCAGCAATCAGCCCCAGCATTTT
many	NA	TRBJ1-1	TRBV4-2	CASSQDEVGEAFF	TGTGCCAGCAGCCAAGACGAGGTAGGTGAAGCTTTCTTT
NA	NA	TRBJ2-3	TRBV9	CASSGPTGSDTQYF	TGTGCCAGCAGCGGGCCGACAGGCTCAGATACGCAGTATTTT
NA	NA	TRBJ2-5	TRBV13	CASSLGARGQETQYF	TGTGCCAGCAGCTTAGGGGCCCGGGGGCAAGAGACCCAGTACTTC
NA	TRBD2	TRBJ2-7	TRBV14	CASSRTGLADEQYF	TGTGCCAGCAGCCGGACGGGACTAGCGGACGAGCAGTACTTC
NA	NA	TRBJ1-5	TRBV2	CAGHTELNQPQHF	TGTGCCGGACACACGGAACTCAATCAGCCCCAGCATTTT
NA	NA	TRBJ2-3	TRBV7-5	CARTQGGSGPRDTQYF	TGTGCCAGAACCCAAGGGGGTAGCGGGCCCCGGGATACGCAGTATTTT
NA	NA	TRBJ2-5	TRBV12-3/TRBV12-4	CASSSTGKETQYF	TGTGCCAGCAGTTCGACAGGAAAAGAGACCCAGTACTTC
NA	NA	TRBJ1-2	TRBV11-3	CASSRSGLYTF	TGTGCCAGCAGCCGATCTGGCCTTTACACCTTC
NA	NA	TRBJ2-6	TRBV2	CASRDTDYSGANVLTF	TGTGCCAGCCGGGACACCGATTACTCTGGGGCCAACGTCCTGACTTTC
once	TRBD2	TRBJ2-7	TRBV15	CATSSRLAVAEQYF	TGTGCCACCAGCAGCCGACTAGCGGTCGCCGAGCAGTACTTC
NA	NA	TRBJ1-3	TRBV6-2/TRBV6-3	CASSLTPLRSGNTIYF	TGTGCCAGCAGTCTGACTCCTCTGCGGTCCGGAAACACCATATATTTT
NA	NA	TRBJ1-5	TRBV28	CASSLIRGGKHF	TGTGCCAGCAGTTTGATCCGGGGGGGAAAGCATTTT
NA	TRBD1	TRBJ1-3	TRBV6-5	CASSWGTVSGNTIYF	TGTGCCAGCAGTTGGGGGACAGTCTCTGGAAACACCATATATTTT
NA	NA	TRBJ2-1	TRBV5-1	CASSSQGGDSYNEQFF	TGCGCCAGCAGCTCGCAGGGGGGCGATTCCTACAATGAGCAGTTCTTC
NA	NA	TRBJ2-7	TRBV28	CASSLFQGGADEQYF	TGTGCCAGCAGTTTATTTCAGGGGGGTGCGGACGAGCAGTACTTC
NA	NA	TRBJ2-2	TRBV5-1	CASSFNGDTGELFF	TGCGCCAGCAGCTTTAACGGAGACACCGGGGAGCTGTTTTTT
once	NA	TRBJ1-3	TRBV28	CASSLTGELGNTIYF	TGTGCCAGCAGCCTAACAGGAGAACTCGGAAACACCATATATTTT
NA	NA	TRBJ2-7	TRBV13	CASSFGTDTYEQYF	TGTGCCAGCAGCTTCGGGACTGACACCTACGAGCAGTACTTC
NA	NA	TRBJ1-6	TRBV3-1/TRBV3-2	CASSQVGGYNSPLHF	TGTGCCAGCAGCCAAGTCGGCGGTTATAATTCACCCCTCCACTTT
NA	NA	TRBJ1-1	TRBV28	CASRHHSLRGGTEAFF	TGTGCCAGCAGGCACCACTCGCTTAGGGGGGGCACTGAAGCTTTCTTT
NA	NA	TRBJ1-2	TRBV6-4	CARPQVGYTF	TGTGCCAGACCACAAGTCGGCTACACCTTC
NA	NA	TRBJ1-5	TRBV7-8	CASSLAQGGQPQHF	TGTGCCAGCAGCTTGGCCCAGGGTGGGCAGCCCCAGCATTTT
once	TRBD2	TRBJ2-5	TRBV7-9	CASSPGLAGVQETQYF	TGTGCCAGCAGCCCCGGACTAGCGGGAGTCCAAGAGACCCAGTACTTC
NA	NA	TRBJ2-1	TRBV19	CASSIGTQNEQFF	TGTGCCAGTAGTATAGGGACTCAGAATGAGCAGTTCTTC
NA	NA	TRBJ1-5	TRBV28	CASSLVTANQPQHF	TGTGCCAGCAGTTTGGTCACAGCCAATCAGCCCCAGCATTTT
many	TRBD2	TRBJ2-5	TRBV12-5	CASGSRLAGETQYF	TGTGCTAGTGGTTCCCGACTAGCGGGAGAGACCCAGTACTTC
NA	TRBD2	TRBJ2-7	TRBV18	CASSPPAGDHEQYF	TGTGCCAGCTCACCACCGGCGGGAGACCACGAGCAGTACTTC
once	TRBD1	TRBJ1-5	TRBV28	CASSLRPGQRISQPQHF	TGTGCCAGCAGTTTACGTCCGGGACAGCGAATATCACAACCCCAGCATTTT
NA	NA	TRBJ1-6	TRBV29-1	CSVQGSGYNSPLHF	TGCAGCGTTCAGGGGTCCGGCTATAATTCACCCCTCCACTTT
NA	TRBD2	TRBJ2-2	TRBV7-9	CASSRTSGKNTGELFF	TGTGCCAGCAGCAGGACTAGCGGCAAAAACACCGGGGAGCTGTTTTTT
NA	TRBD1	TRBJ1-6	TRBV18	CASSPRQGAGDSPLHF	TGTGCCAGCTCACCACGACAGGGGGCGGGAGATTCACCCCTCCACTTT
NA	NA	TRBJ2-7	TRBV11-2	CASSLVNIWAGNYEQYF	TGTGCCAGCAGCTTAGTTAATATCTGGGCGGGAAACTACGAGCAGTACTTC
NA	TRBD1	TRBJ2-7	TRBV28	CASSLLGTGTYEQYF	TGTGCCAGCAGTTTATTGGGGACAGGGACCTACGAGCAGTACTTC
NA	NA	TRBJ2-7	TRBV5-1	CASSLPDRPAYEQYF	TGCGCCAGCAGCTTGCCTGACAGGCCTGCCTACGAGCAGTACTTC
NA	NA	TRBJ2-5	TRBV4-2	CASRNSGGGETQYF	TGTGCCAGCAGGAACTCTGGGGGAGGAGAGACCCAGTACTTC